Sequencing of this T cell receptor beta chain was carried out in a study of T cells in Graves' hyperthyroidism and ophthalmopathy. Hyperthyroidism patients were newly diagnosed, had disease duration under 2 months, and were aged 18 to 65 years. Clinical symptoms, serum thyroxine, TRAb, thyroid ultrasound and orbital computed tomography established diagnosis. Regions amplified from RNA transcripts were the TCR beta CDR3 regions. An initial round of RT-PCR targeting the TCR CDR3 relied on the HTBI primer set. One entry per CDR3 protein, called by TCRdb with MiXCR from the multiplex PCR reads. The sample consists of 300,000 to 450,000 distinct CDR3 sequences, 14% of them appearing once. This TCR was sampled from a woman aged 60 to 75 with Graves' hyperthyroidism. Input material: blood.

CDR3 sequence: CATSRGVTYNEQFF. Here the CDR3 DNA reads TGTGCCACCAGCAGAGGTGTTACCTACAATGAGCAGTTCTTC. The J gene is TRBJ2-1, the V gene TRBV15; D not resolved. In germline, CDR1 is LNHNV, CDR2 YYDKDF (reference sequence). The CDR3 sequence is 14 residues long. V lost 1 base and J lost 2, with 6 bases in between. The whole variable domain, remainder taken from reference TRBV15 and TRBJ2-1, is DAMVIQNPRYQVTQFGKPVTLSCSQTLNHNVMYWYQQKSSQAPKLLFHYYDKDFNNEADTPDNFQSRRPNTSFCFLDIRSPGLGDTAMYLCATSRGVTYNEQFFGPGTRLTVL.